This TCR beta chain stems from a study of shared clonotypes between healthy human individuals. TCRdb keeps only in-frame clones here, not all; method: immunoSEQ multiplex PCR. The sample carries 2 million to 3 million clones, 93% recorded once. Germline CDR1 is SGHTA and CDR2 is FQGNSA. The CDR3 contains 15 residues. Trimming took off 1 base at V and 1 base at J, with 10 bases between the two ends. The chain carries TRBV7-2 and TRBJ1-2; D possibly corresponds to TRBD1 (5 bases). This TCR was sampled from a man between 18 and 35 years old in good health. Some clones in this sample may be carry-over from other donors' samples. The source material was naive CD4+ T cells from PBMCs. This sample's subset: CD45RA+ positively selected. In DNA, the CDR3 is TGTGCCAGCAGCTTAGGCGCAGGGTTTAACTATGGCTACACCTTC. Amino acid sequence: CASSLGAGFNYGYTF.